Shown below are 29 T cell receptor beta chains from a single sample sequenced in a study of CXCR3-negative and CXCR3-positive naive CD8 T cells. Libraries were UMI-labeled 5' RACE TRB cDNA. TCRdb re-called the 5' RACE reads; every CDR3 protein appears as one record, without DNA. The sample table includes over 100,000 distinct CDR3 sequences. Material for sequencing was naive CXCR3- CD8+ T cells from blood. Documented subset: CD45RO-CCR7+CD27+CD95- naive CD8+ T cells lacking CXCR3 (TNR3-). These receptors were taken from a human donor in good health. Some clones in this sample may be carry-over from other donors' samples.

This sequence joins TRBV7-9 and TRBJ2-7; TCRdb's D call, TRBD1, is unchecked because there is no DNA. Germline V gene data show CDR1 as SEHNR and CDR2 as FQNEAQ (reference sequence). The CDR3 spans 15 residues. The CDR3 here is CASSPPAGQGSEQYF.

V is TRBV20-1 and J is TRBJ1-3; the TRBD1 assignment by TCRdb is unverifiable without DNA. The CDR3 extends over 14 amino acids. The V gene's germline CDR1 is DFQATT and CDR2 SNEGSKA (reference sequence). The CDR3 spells CSARDPTAGNTIYF.

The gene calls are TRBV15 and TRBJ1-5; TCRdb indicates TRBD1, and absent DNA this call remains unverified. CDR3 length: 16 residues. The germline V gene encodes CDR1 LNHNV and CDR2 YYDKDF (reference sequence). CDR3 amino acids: CATSSTQGVSNQPQHF.

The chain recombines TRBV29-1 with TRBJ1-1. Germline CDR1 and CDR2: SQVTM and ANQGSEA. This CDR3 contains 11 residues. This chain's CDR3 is CSGLMNTEAFF. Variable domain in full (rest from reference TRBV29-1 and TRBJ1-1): SAVISQKPSRDICQRGTSLTIQCQVDSQVTMMFWYRQQPGQSLTLIATANQGSEATYESGFVIDKFPISRPNLTFSTLTVSNMSPEDSSIYLCSGLMNTEAFFGQGTRLTVV.

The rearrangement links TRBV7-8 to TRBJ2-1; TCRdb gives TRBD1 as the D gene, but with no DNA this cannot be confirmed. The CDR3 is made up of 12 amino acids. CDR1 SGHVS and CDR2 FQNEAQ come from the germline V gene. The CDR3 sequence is CASSQTGDEQFF. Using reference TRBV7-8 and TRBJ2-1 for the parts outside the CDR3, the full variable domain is GAGVSQSPRYKVAKRGQDVALRCDPISGHVSLFWYQQALGQGPEFLTYFQNEAQLDKSGLPSDRFFAERPEGSVSTLKIQRTQQEDSAVYLCASSQTGDEQFFGPGTRLTVL.

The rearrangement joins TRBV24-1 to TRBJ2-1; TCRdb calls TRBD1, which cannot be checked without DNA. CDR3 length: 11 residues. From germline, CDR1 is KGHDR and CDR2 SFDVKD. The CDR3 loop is CATSPGREQFF.

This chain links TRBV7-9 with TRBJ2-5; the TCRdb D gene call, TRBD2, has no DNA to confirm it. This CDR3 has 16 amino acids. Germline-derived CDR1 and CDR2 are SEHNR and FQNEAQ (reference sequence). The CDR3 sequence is CASSSPPVTSPGTQYF.

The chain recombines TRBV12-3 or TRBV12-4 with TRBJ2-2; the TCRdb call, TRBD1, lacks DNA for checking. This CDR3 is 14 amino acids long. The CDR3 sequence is CASSFWQGTGELFF.

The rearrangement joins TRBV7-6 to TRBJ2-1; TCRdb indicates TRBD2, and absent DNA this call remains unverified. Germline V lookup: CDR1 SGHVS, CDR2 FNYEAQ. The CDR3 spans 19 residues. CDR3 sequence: CASSLVEGPVVSSYNEQFF.

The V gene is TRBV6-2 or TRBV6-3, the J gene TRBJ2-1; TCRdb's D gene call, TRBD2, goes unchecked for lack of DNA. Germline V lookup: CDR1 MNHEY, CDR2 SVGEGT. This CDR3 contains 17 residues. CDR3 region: CASSSGLAGASYNEQFF.

CDR3 region: CASSESAPPAGAPDTQYF. The chain couples TRBV25-1 to TRBJ2-3; TCRdb proposes TRBD1, but this gene call is untestable without DNA. The CDR3 runs 18 residues. The germline CDR1 and CDR2 sequences are MGHDK and SYGVNS.

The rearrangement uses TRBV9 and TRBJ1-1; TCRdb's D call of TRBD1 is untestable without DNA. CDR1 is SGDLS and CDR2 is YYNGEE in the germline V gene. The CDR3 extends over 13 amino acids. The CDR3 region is CASSVIQGVEAFF.

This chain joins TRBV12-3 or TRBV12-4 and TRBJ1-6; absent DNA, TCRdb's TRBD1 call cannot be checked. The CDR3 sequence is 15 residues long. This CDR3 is CASSPTGLNNSPLHF.

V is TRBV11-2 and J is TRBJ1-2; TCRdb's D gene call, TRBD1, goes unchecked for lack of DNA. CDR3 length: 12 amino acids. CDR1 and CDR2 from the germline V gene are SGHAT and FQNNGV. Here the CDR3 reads CASSSGRDGYTF.

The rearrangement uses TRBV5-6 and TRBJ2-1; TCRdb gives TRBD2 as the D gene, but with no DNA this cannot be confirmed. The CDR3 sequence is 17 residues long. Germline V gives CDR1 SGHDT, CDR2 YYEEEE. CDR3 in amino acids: CASSPEPRGGSYNEQFF.

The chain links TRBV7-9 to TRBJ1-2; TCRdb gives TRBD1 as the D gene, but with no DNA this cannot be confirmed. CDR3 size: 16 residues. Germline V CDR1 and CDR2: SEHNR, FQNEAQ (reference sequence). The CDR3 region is CASSLALGQINYGYTF.

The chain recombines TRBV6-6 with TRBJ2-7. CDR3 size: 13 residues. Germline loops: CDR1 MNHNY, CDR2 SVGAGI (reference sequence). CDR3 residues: CASSYSVSYEQYF.

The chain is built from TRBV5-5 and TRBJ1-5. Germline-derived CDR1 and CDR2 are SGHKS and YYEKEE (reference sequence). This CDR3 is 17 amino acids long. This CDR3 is CASSLVEQSLSNQPQHF.

This chain's CDR3 is CASSQVLRASGNEQYF. The gene calls are TRBV4-2 and TRBJ2-7; the TRBD2 assignment by TCRdb is unverifiable without DNA. Germline V CDR1 and CDR2: LGHNA, YNFKEQ. This CDR3 comprises 16 residues.

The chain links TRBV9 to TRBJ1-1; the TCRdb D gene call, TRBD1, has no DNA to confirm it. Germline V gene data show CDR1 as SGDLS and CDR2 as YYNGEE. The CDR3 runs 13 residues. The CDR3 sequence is CASSVDAGTEAFF.

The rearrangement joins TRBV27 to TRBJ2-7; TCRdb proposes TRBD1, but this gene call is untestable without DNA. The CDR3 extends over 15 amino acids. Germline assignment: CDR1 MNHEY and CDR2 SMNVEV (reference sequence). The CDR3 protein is CASRTDGTYSYEQYF.

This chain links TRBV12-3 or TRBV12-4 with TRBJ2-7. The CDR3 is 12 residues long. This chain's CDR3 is CASSWSSYEQYF.

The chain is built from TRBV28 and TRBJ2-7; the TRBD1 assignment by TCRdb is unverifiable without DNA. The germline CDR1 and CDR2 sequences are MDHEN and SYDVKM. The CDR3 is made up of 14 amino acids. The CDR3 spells CASSDLQGTYEQYF.

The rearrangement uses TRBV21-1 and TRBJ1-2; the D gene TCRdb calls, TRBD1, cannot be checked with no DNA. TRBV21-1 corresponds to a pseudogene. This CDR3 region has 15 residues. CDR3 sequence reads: CASSIPPGTGNGYTF.

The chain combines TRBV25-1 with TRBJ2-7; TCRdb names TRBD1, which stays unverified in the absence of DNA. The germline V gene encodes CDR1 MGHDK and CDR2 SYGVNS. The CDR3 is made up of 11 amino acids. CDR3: CASSSGDEQYF.

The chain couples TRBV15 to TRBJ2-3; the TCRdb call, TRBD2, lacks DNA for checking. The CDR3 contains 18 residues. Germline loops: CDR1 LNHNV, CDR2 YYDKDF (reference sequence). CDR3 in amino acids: CATSREIIAGGPEDTQYF. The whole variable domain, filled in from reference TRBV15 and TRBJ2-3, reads DAMVIQNPRYQVTQFGKPVTLSCSQTLNHNVMYWYQQKSSQAPKLLFHYYDKDFNNEADTPDNFQSRRPNTSFCFLDIRSPGLGDTAMYLCATSREIIAGGPEDTQYFGPGTRLTVL.

The CDR3 loop is CASSLVRTMNTEAFF. The chain carries TRBV5-6 and TRBJ1-1. The germline V gene encodes CDR1 SGHDT and CDR2 YYEEEE. The CDR3 is 15 amino acids.

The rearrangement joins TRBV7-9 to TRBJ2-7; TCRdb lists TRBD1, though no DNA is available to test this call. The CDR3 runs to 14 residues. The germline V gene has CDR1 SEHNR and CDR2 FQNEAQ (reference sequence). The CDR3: CASSLRDIAYEQYF.

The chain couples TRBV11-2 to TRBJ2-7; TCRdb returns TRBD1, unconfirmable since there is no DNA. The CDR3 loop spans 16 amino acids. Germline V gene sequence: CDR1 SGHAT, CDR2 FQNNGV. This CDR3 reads CASSLLAGTGGDEQYF.